The clone carrying this T cell receptor beta chain was counted once. The antigen is unknown. The study drew the donors from its approximately 110-subject validation cohort, separate from the approximately 700-subject first cohort. The source of the sample is a study of cytomegalovirus exposure and HLA in healthy donors. Study-level points and caveats: A list of roughly 160 TCR beta chains associated with cytomegalovirus was given.

The method was immunoSEQ multiplex PCR; TCRdb's version includes in-frame clones alone and lacks a portion of them. The table has about 73,000 clones, approximately 94% seen once; the top ten hold more than 0.8%. The CDR3 length is 14 residues. V was shortened by 0 bases and J by 4 bases, with 10 bases between the two germline ends. Germline V lookup: CDR1 SQVTM, CDR2 ANQGSEA. The V gene is TRBV29-1, the J gene TRBJ1-3, with unresolved D. The sequence came from a woman under 30 in good health and CMV-seronegative. Sequencing input: PBMCs. The chain's CDR3 is CSVEETGKGNTIYF. In DNA, the CDR3 is TGCAGCGTTGAAGAAACCGGGAAAGGAAACACCATATATTTT.